These 7 T cell receptor beta chains share one sample of origin, sequenced in a study of blood T cell repertoires in COVID-19. Using immunoSEQ multiplex PCR, the repertoire was profiled, and TCRdb retains in-frame clones only, with some absent. The sample contains 350,000 or so clones, about 90% of which appear only once. Material for sequencing was peripheral blood. The receptor set was obtained from a man between 18 and 29 years old with active or convalescent COVID-19.

This sequence joins TRBV10-3 and TRBJ2-2; 8 bases match TRBD2. J lost 4 bases, V lost 10 bases, and 11 bases had no gene match. The CDR3 has 15 amino acids. Germline CDR1 is ENHRY and CDR2 is SYGVKD. CDR3 in DNA: TGTGCCACGGTCCGGGGGGGCGCCGGCACCGGGGAGCTGTTTTTT. Its protein is CATVRGGAGTGELFF.

The chain joins TRBV5-6 to TRBJ2-7; D is undetermined. Trimming took off 2 bases at V and 4 bases at J, with 10 bases between the two ends. Germline loops: CDR1 SGHDT, CDR2 YYEEEE. CDR3 length: 13 amino acids. The CDR3, as DNA: TGTGCCAGCAGCTTAGAGTGGAGTTACGAGCAGTACTTC. It codes for CASSLEWSYEQYF.

The chain joins TRBV7-3 to TRBJ2-1, with a tentative D call TRBD2 (5 bases). V gave up 2 bases and J gave up 0 bases, with 8 bases separating them. CDR1 and CDR2 from the germline V gene are SGHTA and FQGTGA. This CDR3 comprises 15 residues. The CDR3 here is CASSLERSSYNEQFF. In DNA form, the CDR3 reads TGTGCCAGCAGCTTAGAGCGGAGCTCCTACAATGAGCAGTTCTTC.

This sequence joins TRBV6-1 and TRBJ2-1, with TRBD2 as a possible D gene (6 bases). Trimming pared 2 bases from V and 8 bases from J, leaving 13 bases between. The CDR3 contains 14 residues. The germline V gene encodes CDR1 MNHNS and CDR2 SASEGT. This chain's CDR3 is CASSELGGRDEQFF. In nucleotides, the CDR3 is TGTGCCAGCAGTGAATTGGGGGGACGGGATGAGCAGTTCTTC.

This sequence joins TRBV4-3 and TRBJ2-7, with 7 positions matching TRBD1. V was pared by 4 bases and J by 4 bases, with 13 bases of the junction left unmatched. From germline, CDR1 is LGHNA and CDR2 YSLEER. The CDR3 is made up of 16 amino acids. Here the CDR3 reads CASSPARQGSMYEQYF. The CDR3 coding sequence is TGCGCCAGCAGCCCCGCTCGACAGGGTAGCATGTACGAGCAGTACTTC.

This chain's CDR3 is CASSFGGRRASEAFF. For the CDR3, the DNA is TGTGCCAGCAGCTTCGGGGGGCGCAGGGCTTCTGAAGCTTTCTTT. V and J are TRBV7-9 and TRBJ1-1; TRBD1 is a possible D gene (6 bases). V lost 3 bases and J 6 bases, leaving 17 bases between the germline ends. The CDR3 length is 15 residues. Germline assignment: CDR1 SEHNR and CDR2 FQNEAQ (reference sequence). Full variable domain (missing parts from reference TRBV7-9 and TRBJ1-1): DTGVSQNPRHKITKRGQNVTFRCDPISEHNRLYWYRQTLGQGPEFLTYFQNEAQLEKSRLLSDRFSAERPKGSFSTLEIQRTEQGDSAMYLCASSFGGRRASEAFFGQGTRLTVV.

This rearrangement joins TRBV9 to TRBJ1-4; possible D gene TRBD1, 5 bases. In germline, CDR1 is SGDLS, CDR2 YYNGEE. The CDR3 sequence is 14 residues long. V lost 0 bases and J 5 bases, leaving 8 bases between the germline ends. CDR3 in amino acids: CASSVGGANEKLFF. The CDR3 nucleotides read TGTGCCAGCAGCGTAGGGGGCGCAAATGAAAAACTGTTTTTT.